These 6 T cell receptor beta chains originate from one sample sequenced in a study of T-cell reconstitution after alpha-beta-depleted transplantation in children (dated by TCRdb to the mid-2010s). The library was built by means of PCR. The reads were generated on an Illumina HiSeq 2500. TCR library preparation used molecular barcoding, with unique molecular identifiers applied to normalize quantification of the TCRbeta repertoire. TCRdb reanalyzed the raw reads on its own, using fastp at Q25 for trimming and MiXCR for clone calling, and kept in-frame beta chains. Every distinct CDR3 protein forms one entry, paired with its most common genes and DNA. This sample holds approximately 210,000 distinct CDR3 sequences; 13% to 15% were observed only once. The ten largest clonotypes hold roughly an eighth of the sample. The sample in question was PBMCs from the stem cell graft donor, obtained from the stem cell graft. The receptors shown here come from a human donor who donated a stem cell graft to a child with acute lymphoblastic leukemia.

This clonotype has at least ten counts. The chain links TRBV7-9 to TRBJ2-5; the D gene could be TRBD1 or TRBD2 (5 bases each). V lost 5 bases and J 1 base, leaving 11 bases between the germline ends. Germline V CDR1 and CDR2: SEHNR, FQNEAQ (reference sequence). This CDR3 is 14 amino acids long. The CDR3 DNA follows: TGTGCCAGCAGCATGCTGGGACCCCAAGAGACCCAGTACTTC. Translated: CASSMLGPQETQYF.

The rearrangement uses TRBV12-3 or TRBV12-4 and TRBJ1-3, with TRBD1 as a possible D gene (5 bases). Trimming pared 6 bases from V and 4 bases from J, leaving 19 bases between. This CDR3 comprises 16 residues. The CDR3 DNA reads TGTGCCAGCAGGGGAGGGACCGATCCTATCGGAAACACCATATATTTT. Translated: CASRGGTDPIGNTIYF.

This clonotype was counted many times. The chain combines TRBV3-1 with TRBJ2-3; tentatively, D is TRBD1 or TRBD2 (5 bases each). The CDR3 is 14 amino acids. Germline values: CDR1 LGHDT, CDR2 YNNKEL (reference sequence). Trimming removed 1 base from V and 6 bases from J, with 11 bases in between. DNA for the CDR3: TGTGCCAGCAGCCAAGGACCGGGGCCCGATACGCAGTATTTT. Protein sequence: CASSQGPGPDTQYF.

This clonotype came up many times. The genes are TRBV7-9 and TRBJ2-5; D gene unclear. Between the trimmed V and J ends, which lost 3 bases and 4 bases, there was a span of 15 bases. Germline V gene data show CDR1 as SEHNR and CDR2 as FQNEAQ (reference sequence). This CDR3 spans 15 amino acids. CDR3 protein: CASSLLSIVGETQYF. The CDR3 DNA is TGTGCCAGCAGCTTGCTCAGTATAGTTGGAGAGACCCAGTACTTC.

In this sample, this clonotype turned up many times. DNA of the CDR3: TGCAGTGCTAGAGGGAGGGCCGAAGGAGAGACCCAGTACTTC. This gives the protein CSARGRAEGETQYF. The chain carries TRBV20-1 and TRBJ2-5, with D tentatively TRBD2 (6 bases). Trimming took 1 base from V and 4 from J, leaving 13 bases between them. Germline V CDR1 and CDR2: DFQATT, SNEGSKA (reference sequence). The CDR3 spans 14 residues.

This clonotype showed up many times. The J gene is TRBJ1-4, the V gene TRBV15; D not certain. Per germline, CDR1 LNHNV and CDR2 YYDKDF (reference sequence). The CDR3 sequence is 15 residues long. Trimming took 1 base from V and 2 from J, leaving 8 bases between them. This CDR3 reads CATSRAQHTNEKLFF. For the CDR3, the DNA is TGTGCCACCAGCAGAGCCCAGCATACTAATGAAAAACTGTTTTTT. Filled out from reference TRBV15 and TRBJ1-4, the complete variable domain reads DAMVIQNPRYQVTQFGKPVTLSCSQTLNHNVMYWYQQKSSQAPKLLFHYYDKDFNNEADTPDNFQSRRPNTSFCFLDIRSPGLGDTAMYLCATSRAQHTNEKLFFGSGTQLSVL.